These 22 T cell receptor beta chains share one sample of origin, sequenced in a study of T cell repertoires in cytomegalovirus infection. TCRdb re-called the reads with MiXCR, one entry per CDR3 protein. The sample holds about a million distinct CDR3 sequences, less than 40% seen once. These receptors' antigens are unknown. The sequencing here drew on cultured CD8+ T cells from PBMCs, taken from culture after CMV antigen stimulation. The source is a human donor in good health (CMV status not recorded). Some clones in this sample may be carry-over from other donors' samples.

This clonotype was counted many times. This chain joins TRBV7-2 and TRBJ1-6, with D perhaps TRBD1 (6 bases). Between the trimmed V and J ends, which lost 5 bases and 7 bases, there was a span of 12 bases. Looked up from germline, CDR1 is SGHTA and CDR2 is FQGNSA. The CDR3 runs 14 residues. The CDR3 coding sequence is TGTGCCAGCAGCACACAGGGTTTGAATTCACCCCTCCACTTT. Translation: CASSTQGLNSPLHF.

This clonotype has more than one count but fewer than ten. The DNA for the CDR3 is TGTGCCACCAAGGGAGGAGGGTACCAAGAGACCCAGTACTTC. Protein: CATKGGGYQETQYF. This chain uses TRBV10-3 with TRBJ2-5; possible D gene TRBD2, 6 bases. V gave up 10 bases and J gave up 0 bases, with 15 bases separating them. The germline gives CDR1 ENHRY, CDR2 SYGVKD. The CDR3 has 14 amino acids.

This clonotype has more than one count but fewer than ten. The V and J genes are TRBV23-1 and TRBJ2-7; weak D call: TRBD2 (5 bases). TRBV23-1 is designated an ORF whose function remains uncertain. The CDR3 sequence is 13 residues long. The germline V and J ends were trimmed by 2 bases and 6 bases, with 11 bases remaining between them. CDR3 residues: CASSQVYGSEQYV. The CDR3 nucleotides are TGCGCCAGCAGTCAAGTATATGGGAGCGAGCAGTACGTC.

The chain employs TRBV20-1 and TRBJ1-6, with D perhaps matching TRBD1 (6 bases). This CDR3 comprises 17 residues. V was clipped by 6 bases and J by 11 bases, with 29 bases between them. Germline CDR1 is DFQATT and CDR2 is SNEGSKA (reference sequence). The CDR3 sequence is CSAKGDWGDKTNPPLHF. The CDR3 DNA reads TGCAGTGCCAAAGGGGATTGGGGGGACAAGACCAATCCACCCCTCCACTTT.

CDR3 DNA sequence: TGTGCCAGCATTCCCGGTGGGTATGGCTACACCTTC. Protein product: CASIPGGYGYTF. The chain joins TRBV27 to TRBJ1-2; D unclear. The CDR3 loop spans 12 amino acids. Germline CDR1 is MNHEY and CDR2 is SMNVEV (reference sequence). V gave up 7 bases and J gave up 5 bases, with 11 bases separating them.

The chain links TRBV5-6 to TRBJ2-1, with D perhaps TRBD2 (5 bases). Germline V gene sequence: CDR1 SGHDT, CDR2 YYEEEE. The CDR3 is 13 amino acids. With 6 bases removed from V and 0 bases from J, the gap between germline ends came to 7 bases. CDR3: CASKDFSYNEQFF. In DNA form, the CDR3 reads TGTGCCAGCAAGGACTTCTCCTACAATGAGCAGTTCTTC.

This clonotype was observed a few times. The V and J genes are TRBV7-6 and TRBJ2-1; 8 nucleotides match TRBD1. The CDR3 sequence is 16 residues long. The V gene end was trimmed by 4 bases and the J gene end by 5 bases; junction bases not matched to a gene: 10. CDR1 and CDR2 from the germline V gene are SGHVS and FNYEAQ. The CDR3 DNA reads TGTGCCAGCAGCTATTTGTCCCAGGGGGCGCACAATGAGCAGTTCTTC. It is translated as CASSYLSQGAHNEQFF.

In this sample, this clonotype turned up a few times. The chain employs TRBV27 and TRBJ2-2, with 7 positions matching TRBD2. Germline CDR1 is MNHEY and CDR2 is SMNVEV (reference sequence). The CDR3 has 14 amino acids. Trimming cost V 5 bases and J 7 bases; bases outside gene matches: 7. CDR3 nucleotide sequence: TGTGCCAGCAGTCCTGGGACTATAGGCGGGGAGCTGTTTTTT. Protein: CASSPGTIGGELFF.

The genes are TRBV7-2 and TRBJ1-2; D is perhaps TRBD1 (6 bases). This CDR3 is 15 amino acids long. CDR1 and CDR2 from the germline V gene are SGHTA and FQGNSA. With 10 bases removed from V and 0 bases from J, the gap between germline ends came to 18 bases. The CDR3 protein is CANSVSRGANYGYTF. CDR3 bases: TGTGCCAACAGTGTCTCCAGGGGAGCTAACTATGGCTACACCTTC.

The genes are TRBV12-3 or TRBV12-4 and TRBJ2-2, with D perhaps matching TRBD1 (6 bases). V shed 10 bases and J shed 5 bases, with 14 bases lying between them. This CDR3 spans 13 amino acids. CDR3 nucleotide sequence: TGTGCCATCTTACCTAGGGGGACCGGGGAGCTGTTTTTT. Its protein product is CAILPRGTGELFF.

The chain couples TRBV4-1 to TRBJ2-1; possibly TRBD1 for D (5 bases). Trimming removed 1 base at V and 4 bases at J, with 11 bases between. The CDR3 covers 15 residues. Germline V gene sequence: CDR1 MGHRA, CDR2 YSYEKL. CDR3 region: CASSQAQGWYNEQFF. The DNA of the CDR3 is TGCGCCAGCAGCCAAGCTCAGGGATGGTACAATGAGCAGTTCTTC.

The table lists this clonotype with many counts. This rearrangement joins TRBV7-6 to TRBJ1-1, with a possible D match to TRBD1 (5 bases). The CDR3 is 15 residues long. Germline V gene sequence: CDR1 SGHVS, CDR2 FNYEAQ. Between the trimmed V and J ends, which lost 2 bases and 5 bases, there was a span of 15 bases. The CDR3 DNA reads TGTGCCAGCAGCTTATCCCATACAGGATATACTGAAGCTTTCTTT. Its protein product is CASSLSHTGYTEAFF. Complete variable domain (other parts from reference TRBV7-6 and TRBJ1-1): GAGVSQSPRYKVTKRGQDVALRCDPISGHVSLYWYRQALGQGPEFLTYFNYEAQQDKSGLPNDRFSAERPEGSISTLTIQRTEQRDSAMYRCASSLSHTGYTEAFFGQGTRLTVV.

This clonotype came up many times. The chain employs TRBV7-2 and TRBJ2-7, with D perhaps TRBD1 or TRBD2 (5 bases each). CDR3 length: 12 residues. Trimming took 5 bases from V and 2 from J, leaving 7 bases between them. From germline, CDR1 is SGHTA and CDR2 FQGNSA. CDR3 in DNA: TGTGCCAGCAGCCCGGGACCCTACGAGCAGTACGTC. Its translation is CASSPGPYEQYV.

CDR3 coding DNA: TGTGCCACCTATAGAGGACAGGCCAATAATGAAAAACTGTTTTTT. Translated: CATYRGQANNEKLFF. The gene calls are TRBV2 and TRBJ1-4; 7 bases are shared with TRBD1. V shed 10 bases, J shed 4 bases, and the junction held 12 bases outside the gene matches. Germline CDR1 is SNHLY and CDR2 is FYNNEI. The CDR3 consists of 15 residues.

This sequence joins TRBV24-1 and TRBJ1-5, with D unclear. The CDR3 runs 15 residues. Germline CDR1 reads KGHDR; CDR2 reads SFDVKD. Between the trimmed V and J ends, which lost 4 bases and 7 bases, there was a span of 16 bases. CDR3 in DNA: TGTGCCACCAGTGACCGCGGTCGTATGGGGCAGCCCCAGCATTTT. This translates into CATSDRGRMGQPQHF.

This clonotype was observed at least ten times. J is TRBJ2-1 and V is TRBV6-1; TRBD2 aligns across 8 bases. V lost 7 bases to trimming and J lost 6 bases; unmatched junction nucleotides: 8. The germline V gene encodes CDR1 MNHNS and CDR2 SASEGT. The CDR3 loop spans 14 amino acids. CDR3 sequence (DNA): TGTGCCAGCACGGCGACTAGCGCCTCCAATGAGCAGTTCTTC. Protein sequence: CASTATSASNEQFF.

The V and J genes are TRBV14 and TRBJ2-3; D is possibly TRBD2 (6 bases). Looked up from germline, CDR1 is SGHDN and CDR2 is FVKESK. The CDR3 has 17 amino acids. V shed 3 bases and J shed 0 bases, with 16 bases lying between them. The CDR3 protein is CASSHPRGGISTDTQYF. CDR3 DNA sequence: TGTGCCAGCAGCCACCCGAGGGGAGGAATTAGCACAGATACGCAGTATTTT.

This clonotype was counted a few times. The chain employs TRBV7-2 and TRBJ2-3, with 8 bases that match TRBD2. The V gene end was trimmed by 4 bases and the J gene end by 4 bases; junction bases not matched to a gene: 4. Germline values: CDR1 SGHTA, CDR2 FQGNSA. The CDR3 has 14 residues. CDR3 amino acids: CASSYGRGADTQYF. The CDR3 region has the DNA TGTGCCAGCAGCTATGGGCGGGGGGCAGATACGCAGTATTTT.

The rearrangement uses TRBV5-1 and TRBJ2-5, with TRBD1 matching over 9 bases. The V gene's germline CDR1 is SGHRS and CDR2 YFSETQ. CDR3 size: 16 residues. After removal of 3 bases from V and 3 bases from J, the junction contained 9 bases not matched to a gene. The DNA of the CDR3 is TGCGCCAGCAGCTCTTCGGAGACAGGGGGTGAAGAGACCCAGTACTTC. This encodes CASSSSETGGEETQYF.

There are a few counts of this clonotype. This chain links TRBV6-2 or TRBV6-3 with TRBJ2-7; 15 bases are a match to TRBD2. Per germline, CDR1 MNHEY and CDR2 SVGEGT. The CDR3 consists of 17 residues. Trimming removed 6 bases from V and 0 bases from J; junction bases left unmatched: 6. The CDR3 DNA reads TGTGCCAGCAGAACCGGGACTAGCGGGGGGAGCTCCTACGAGCAGTACGTC. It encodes CASRTGTSGGSSYEQYV.

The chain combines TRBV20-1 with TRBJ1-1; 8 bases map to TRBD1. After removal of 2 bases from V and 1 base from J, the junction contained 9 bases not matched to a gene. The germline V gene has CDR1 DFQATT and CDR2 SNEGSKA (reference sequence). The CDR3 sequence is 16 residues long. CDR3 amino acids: CSARNRGQGWNTEAFF. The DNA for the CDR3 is TGCAGTGCTAGAAACCGAGGACAGGGTTGGAACACTGAAGCTTTCTTT.

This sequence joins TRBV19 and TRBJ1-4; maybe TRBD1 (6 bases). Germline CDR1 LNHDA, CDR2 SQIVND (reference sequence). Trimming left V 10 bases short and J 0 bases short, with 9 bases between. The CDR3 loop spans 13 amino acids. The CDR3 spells CATRTATNEKLFF. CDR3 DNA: TGTGCCACAAGGACAGCAACTAATGAAAAACTGTTTTTT.